This TCR beta chain was observed in a study of technical replicates of blood from a handful of donors. V shed 2 bases and J shed 6 bases, with 13 bases lying between them. Germline assignment: CDR1 SGHAT and CDR2 FQNNGV. This CDR3 spans 14 amino acids. Libraries were prepared by immunoSEQ multiplex PCR; TCRdb keeps only in-frame clonotypes and omits some of them. Of 8,500 to 10,000 clones listed, 75% to 95% were seen once; the top ten hold 8% to 9.5%. The specimen was PBMCs. V and J are TRBV11-2 and TRBJ1-2; possibly TRBD1 for D (6 bases). This TCR derives from a human donor in good health. CDR3 region: CASSLNRVGDGYTF. DNA of the CDR3: TGTGCCAGCAGCTTAAACAGGGTGGGAGATGGCTACACCTTC. The full variable domain, in which reference TRBV11-2 and TRBJ1-2 provide the parts outside the CDR3, is EAGVAQSPRYKIIEKRQSVAFWCNPISGHATLYWYQQILGQGPKLLIQFQNNGVVDDSQLPKDRFSAERLKGVDSTLKIQPAKLEDSAVYLCASSLNRVGDGYTFGSGTRLTVV.